This T cell receptor (beta chain) was sequenced in a study of Ad26.COV2.S vaccination and SARS-CoV-2 variants. Across the whole study: Ad26.COV2.S was injected intramuscularly once or twice, 56 days apart.

This CDR3 region has 14 residues. Trimming at V came to 6 bases and at J to 2 bases, leaving 0 bases not matched to a gene. Per germline, CDR1 SGHNT and CDR2 YENEEA. Some clones are missing from TCRdb's copy, which holds only in-frame ones; the method was immunoSEQ multiplex PCR. Of a few hundred thousand clones in the sample, around nine tenths were seen once. The sample's treatment: around 19 received Ad26.COV2.S at low or high dose, single or two shots; five or six received placebo; per-sample allocation not given. Specimen acquisition occurred on day 63 following the initial vaccine or placebo injection. An Ad26 vector carrying the Wuhan-strain SARS-CoV-2 spike served as the vaccine.

This clonotype was obtained from a person between 18 and 65 years old who received the Ad26.COV2.S COVID-19 vaccine or a placebo. The material was peripheral blood, obtained in a trial of Ad26.COV2.S vaccine versus placebo. This chain uses TRBV11-3 with TRBJ2-1; 11 nucleotides line up with TRBD1. For the CDR3, the DNA is TGTGCCAGCAGGGGACAGGGGGCCTACAATGAGCAGTTCTTC. As protein: CASRGQGAYNEQFF.